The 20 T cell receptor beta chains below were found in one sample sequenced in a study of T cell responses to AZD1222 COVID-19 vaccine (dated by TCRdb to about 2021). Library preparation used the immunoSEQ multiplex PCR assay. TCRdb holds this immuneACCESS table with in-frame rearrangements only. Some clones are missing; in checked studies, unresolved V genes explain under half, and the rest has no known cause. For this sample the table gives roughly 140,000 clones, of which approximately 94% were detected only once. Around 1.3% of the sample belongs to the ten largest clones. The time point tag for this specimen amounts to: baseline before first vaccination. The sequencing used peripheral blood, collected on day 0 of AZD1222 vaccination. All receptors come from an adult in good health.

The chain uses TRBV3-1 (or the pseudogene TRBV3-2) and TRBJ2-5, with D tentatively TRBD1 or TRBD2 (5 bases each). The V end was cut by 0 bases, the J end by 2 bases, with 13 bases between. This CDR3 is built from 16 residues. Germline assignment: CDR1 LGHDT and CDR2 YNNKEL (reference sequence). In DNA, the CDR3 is TGTGCCAGCAGCCAAGAAGTCGGGACGGTGCAAGAGACCCAGTACTTC. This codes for CASSQEVGTVQETQYF.

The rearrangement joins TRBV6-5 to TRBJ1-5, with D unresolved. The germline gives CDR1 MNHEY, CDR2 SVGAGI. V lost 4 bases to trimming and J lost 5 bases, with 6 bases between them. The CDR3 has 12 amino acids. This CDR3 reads CASSFRDQPQHF. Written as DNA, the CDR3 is TGTGCCAGCAGTTTTAGAGATCAGCCCCAGCATTTT.

CDR3 nucleotides: TGTGCTAGTGGTTTAGTGGGCAGAGATTATGGCTACACCTTC. Its translation: CASGLVGRDYGYTF. The genes are TRBV12-5 and TRBJ1-2; no firm D call. The CDR3 has 14 amino acids. The germline gives CDR1 LGHNT, CDR2 FRNRAP. With 3 bases removed from V and 5 bases from J, the gap between germline ends came to 13 bases.

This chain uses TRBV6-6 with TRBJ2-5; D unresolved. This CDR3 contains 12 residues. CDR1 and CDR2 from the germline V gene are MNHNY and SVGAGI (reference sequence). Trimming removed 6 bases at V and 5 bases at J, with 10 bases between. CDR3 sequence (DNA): TGTGCCAGCAGCCGACTTGGGGAGACCCAGTACTTC. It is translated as CASSRLGETQYF.

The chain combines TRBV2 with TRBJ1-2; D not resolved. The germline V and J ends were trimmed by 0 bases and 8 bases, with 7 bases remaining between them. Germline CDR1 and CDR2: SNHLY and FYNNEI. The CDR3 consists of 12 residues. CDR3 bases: TGTGCCAGCAGTGAAGCCCCAACCGGCTACACCTTC. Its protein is CASSEAPTGYTF.

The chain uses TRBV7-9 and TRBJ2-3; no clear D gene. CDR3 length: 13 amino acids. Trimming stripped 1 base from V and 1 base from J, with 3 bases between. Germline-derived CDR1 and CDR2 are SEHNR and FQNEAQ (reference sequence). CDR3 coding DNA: TGTGCCAGCAGCTTAGACGGCACAGATACGCAGTATTTT. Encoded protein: CASSLDGTDTQYF.

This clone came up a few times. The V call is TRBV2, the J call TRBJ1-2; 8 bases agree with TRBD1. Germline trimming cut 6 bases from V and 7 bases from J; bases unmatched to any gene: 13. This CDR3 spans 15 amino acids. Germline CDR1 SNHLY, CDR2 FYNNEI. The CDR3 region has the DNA TGTGCCAGCAGGACCCAAACCAACAGGGGGGGTGGCTACACCTTC. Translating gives CASRTQTNRGGGYTF.

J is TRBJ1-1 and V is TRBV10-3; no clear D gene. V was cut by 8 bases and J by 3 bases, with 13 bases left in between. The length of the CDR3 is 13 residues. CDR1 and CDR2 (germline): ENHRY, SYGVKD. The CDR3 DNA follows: TGTGCCATCCTCGGCCTCGAGGACACTGAAGCTTTCTTT. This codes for CAILGLEDTEAFF.

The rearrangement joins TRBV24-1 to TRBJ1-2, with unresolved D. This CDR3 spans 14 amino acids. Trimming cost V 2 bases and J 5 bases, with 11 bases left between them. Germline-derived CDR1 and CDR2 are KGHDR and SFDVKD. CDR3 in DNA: TGTGCCACCAGTGATTCAGGCAGATCTTATGGCTACACCTTC. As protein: CATSDSGRSYGYTF.

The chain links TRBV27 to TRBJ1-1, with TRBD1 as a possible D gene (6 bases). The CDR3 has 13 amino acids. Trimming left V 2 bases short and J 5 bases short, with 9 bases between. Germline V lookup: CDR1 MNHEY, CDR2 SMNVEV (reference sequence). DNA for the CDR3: TGTGCCAGCAGTTTAAGGGGGGCTACTGAAGCTTTCTTT. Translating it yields CASSLRGATEAFF.

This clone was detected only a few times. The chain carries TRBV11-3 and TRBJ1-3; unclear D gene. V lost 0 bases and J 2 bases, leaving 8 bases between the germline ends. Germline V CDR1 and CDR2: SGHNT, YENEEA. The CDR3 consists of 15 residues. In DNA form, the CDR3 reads TGTGCCAGCAGCTTAGAGTCCTCGACTGGAAACACCATATATTTT. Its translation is CASSLESSTGNTIYF. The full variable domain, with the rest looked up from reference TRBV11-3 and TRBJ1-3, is EAGVVQSPRYKIIEKKQPVAFWCNPISGHNTLYWYLQNLGQGPELLIRYENEEAVDDSQLPKDRFSAERLKGVDSTLKIQPAELGDSAVYLCASSLESSTGNTIYFGEGSWLTVV.

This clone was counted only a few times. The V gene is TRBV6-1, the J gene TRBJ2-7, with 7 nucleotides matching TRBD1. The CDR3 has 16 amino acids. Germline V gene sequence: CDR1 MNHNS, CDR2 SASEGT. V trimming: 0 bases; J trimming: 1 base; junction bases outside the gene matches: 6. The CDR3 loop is CASSEATGSGSYEQYV. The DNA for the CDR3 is TGTGCCAGCAGTGAAGCGACAGGGTCCGGTTCCTACGAGCAGTACGTC.

CDR3 amino acids: CASSLARTGRYEQYV. The CDR3 region has the DNA TGTGCCAGCAGCTTAGCTAGGACAGGACGCTACGAGCAGTACGTC. The rearrangement joins TRBV7-8 to TRBJ2-7, with 7 positions matching TRBD1. V shed 0 bases and J 3 bases; nucleotides not matched to a gene: 5. The CDR3 totals 15 residues. Germline V gene lookup returns CDR1 SGHVS and CDR2 FQNEAQ.

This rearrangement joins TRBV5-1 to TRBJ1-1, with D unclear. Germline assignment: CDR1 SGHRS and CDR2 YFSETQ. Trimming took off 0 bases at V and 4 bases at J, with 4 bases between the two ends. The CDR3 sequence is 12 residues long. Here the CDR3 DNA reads TGCGCCAGCAGCTTGGAGGCCACTGAAGCTTTCTTT. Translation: CASSLEATEAFF. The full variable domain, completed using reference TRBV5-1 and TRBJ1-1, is KAGVTQTPRYLIKTRGQQVTLSCSPISGHRSVSWYQQTPGQGLQFLFEYFSETQRNKGNFPGRFSGRQFSNSRSEMNVSTLELGDSALYLCASSLEATEAFFGQGTRLTVV.

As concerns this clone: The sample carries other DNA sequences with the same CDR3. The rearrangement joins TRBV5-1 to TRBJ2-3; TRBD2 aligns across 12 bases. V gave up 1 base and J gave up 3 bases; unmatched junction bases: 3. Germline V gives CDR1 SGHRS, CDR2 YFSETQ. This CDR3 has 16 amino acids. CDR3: CASSLSLAGGTDTQYF. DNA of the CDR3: TGCGCCAGCAGCTTGTCTCTAGCGGGGGGGACAGATACGCAGTATTTT.

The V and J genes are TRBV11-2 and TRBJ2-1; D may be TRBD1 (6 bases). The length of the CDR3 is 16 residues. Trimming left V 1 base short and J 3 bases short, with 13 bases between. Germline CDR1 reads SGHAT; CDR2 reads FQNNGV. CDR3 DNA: TGTGCCAGCAGCTTAGGATGGGACACCGACTACAATGAGCAGTTCTTC. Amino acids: CASSLGWDTDYNEQFF.

The CDR3 loop is CASRKTRDRYNSPLHF. The CDR3 DNA reads TGTGCCAGTCGAAAGACCCGGGACAGGTATAATTCACCCCTCCACTTT. V is TRBV19 and J is TRBJ1-6; TRBD1 agrees at 8 bases. This CDR3 is 16 amino acids long. J lost 4 bases, V lost 8 bases, and 10 bases had no gene match. Germline-derived CDR1 and CDR2 are LNHDA and SQIVND (reference sequence).

The CDR3 nucleotides are TGTGCCAGCAGTACACAGTACACCGGGGAGCTGTTTTTT. Amino acids: CASSTQYTGELFF. This chain links TRBV7-9 with TRBJ2-2; D is undetermined. CDR1 is SEHNR, CDR2 FQNEAQ, per germline (reference sequence). V was shortened by 6 bases and J by 3 bases, with 8 bases between the two germline ends. The CDR3 sequence is 13 residues long.

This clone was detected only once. The CDR3 coding sequence is TGTGCCAGCAAGGGGGCCAGTGGAAACACCATATATTTT. It yields the protein CASKGASGNTIYF. The rearrangement joins TRBV6-5 to TRBJ1-3; 7 bases are shared with TRBD1. V was clipped by 7 bases and J by 3 bases; unmatched bases: 3. Germline V gene sequence: CDR1 MNHEY, CDR2 SVGAGI. This CDR3 region has 13 residues.

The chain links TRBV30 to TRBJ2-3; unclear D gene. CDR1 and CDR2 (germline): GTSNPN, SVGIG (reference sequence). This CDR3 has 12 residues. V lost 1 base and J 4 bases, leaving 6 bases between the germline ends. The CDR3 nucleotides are TGTGCCTGGAGTGATGATGCAGATACGCAGTATTTT. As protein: CAWSDDADTQYF.